The present T cell receptor beta chain was sequenced within a study of monozygotic twins with inflammatory bowel disease. The V gene's germline CDR1 is KGHSH and CDR2 LQKENI. The length of the CDR3 is 13 residues. Regarding the study as a whole: People with IBD had fewer clonotypes in common with others than healthy twins did, especially with disease activity.

Each CDR3 protein gets one entry in TCRdb, which reprocessed the 5' RACE reads and gives no DNA. The specimen's table records about 450,000 distinct CDR3 sequences. Regarding this clonotype: Antigen: not known.

The source of this sequence is a human donor with ulcerative colitis or Crohn's disease, or a healthy co-twin of an affected twin (not recorded which). The chain joins TRBV18 to TRBJ1-2. Source material: blood. The CDR3 region is CASSPPENYGYTF.